The clone carrying this TCR beta chain has a single count. What it binds is not known. PCR was performed using 60 Vbeta and 13 Jbeta primers. Produced via immunoSEQ multiplex PCR; TCRdb's table is partial and in-frame only. The top ten hold around 15% of the sample, which has 150,000 or so clones, approximately 80% seen once. These data belong to a study of cytomegalovirus exposure and HLA in healthy donors. Study-wide points: High sensitivity and specificity were reportedly achieved when the classifier diagnosed cytomegalovirus status. Most TCR beta V segments were productive about 87% or about 30% of the time in an earlier analysis.

Trimming removed 8 bases from V and 4 bases from J, with 18 bases in between. CDR1 is MDHEN, CDR2 SYDVKM, per germline. The CDR3 loop spans 15 amino acids. Sample: PBMCs. The sequence came from a woman aged 40 to 55 in good health and CMV-seronegative. V and J are TRBV28 and TRBJ2-1, with D possibly being TRBD2 (5 bases). CDR3 sequence: CASAGTRGQYNEQFF. The CDR3 DNA follows: TGTGCCAGCGCAGGTACTCGGGGTCAATACAATGAGCAGTTCTTC.